Below are 22 T cell receptor beta chains sequenced from a single sample in a study of human T cells and chemical hapten exposure. TCRdb re-derived calls from the RACE reads in MiXCR, one entry per CDR3 protein. This sample has about 270,000 distinct CDR3 sequences, with 7.7% found just once. Documented time point: pre-sensitization, week 0. Treatment indicated: therapeutic diphenylcyclopropenone sensitization with weekly scalp DPC. Material: whole blood, obtained in connection with sensitization to the hapten diphenylcyclopropenone (DPC). The receptor source for this set is a man between 18 and 35 years old with alopecia areata. Some clones in this sample may be carry-over from other donors' samples.

The CDR3 loop reads CASSIRTFGEQFF. In DNA, the CDR3 is TGTGCCAGTAGTATCCGGACATTCGGTGAGCAGTTCTTC. This sequence joins TRBV19 and TRBJ2-1; TRBD1 might be the D (5 bases). The germline gives CDR1 LNHDA, CDR2 SQIVND (reference sequence). The CDR3 covers 13 residues. The V end lost 3 bases, the J end lost 9 bases, and 12 bases lay between the germline ends. Supplemented by reference TRBV19 and TRBJ2-1, the full variable domain reads DGGITQSPKYLFRKEGQNVTLSCEQNLNHDAMYWYRQDPGQGLRLIYYSQIVNDFQKGDIAEGYSVSREKKESFPLTVTSAQKNPTAFYLCASSIRTFGEQFFGPGTRLTVL.

At least ten counts were recorded for this clonotype. This sequence joins TRBV4-3 and TRBJ1-1; D is ambiguous. V lost 0 bases to trimming and J lost 4 bases, with 12 bases between them. The CDR3 spans 15 residues. Germline CDR1 is LGHNA and CDR2 is YSLEER. The CDR3 DNA reads as TGCGCCAGCAGCCAAGAGGGAAGGTTAGGCACTGAAGCTTTCTTT. This gives the protein CASSQEGRLGTEAFF.

Only a few counts were recorded for this clonotype. V usage is TRBV10-3 and J usage is TRBJ1-1; D may be TRBD1 (6 bases). This CDR3 has 15 residues. Germline V gene sequence: CDR1 ENHRY, CDR2 SYGVKD. V shed 8 bases and J shed 5 bases, with 21 bases lying between them. The CDR3 sequence: CAIATSPGGETEAFF. In DNA form, the CDR3 reads TGTGCCATCGCCACCTCCCCCGGGGGCGAGACTGAAGCTTTCTTT.

This clonotype was recorded a few times. The CDR3 here is CASSSSWEDTEAFF. DNA for the CDR3: TGTGCCAGCAGTTCGTCATGGGAGGACACTGAAGCTTTCTTT. The chain is built from TRBV11-1 and TRBJ1-1; D is uncertain. Trimming took 6 bases from V and 3 from J, leaving 14 bases between them. The germline gives CDR1 SGHAT, CDR2 FQDESV (reference sequence). The CDR3 runs 14 residues. Complete variable domain (other parts from reference TRBV11-1 and TRBJ1-1): EAEVAQSPRYKITEKSQAVAFWCDPISGHATLYWYRQILGQGPELLVQFQDESVVDDSQLPKDRFSAERLKGVDSTLKIQPAELGDSAMYLCASSSSWEDTEAFFGQGTRLTVV.

This clonotype was counted between two and nine times. The V and J genes are TRBV10-3 and TRBJ1-3, with 8 bases identical to TRBD1. Germline CDR1 and CDR2: ENHRY and SYGVKD. The CDR3 extends over 17 amino acids. Unmatched junction bases numbered 8, after V lost 4 bases and J lost 0 bases. For the CDR3, the DNA is TGTGCCATCAGTGGCTGGACAGGGAAGACCTCTGGAAACACCATATATTTT. Its translation: CAISGWTGKTSGNTIYF.

This clonotype was detected only a few times. The chain recombines TRBV5-5 with TRBJ2-1; 10 bases fit TRBD2. Germline V CDR1 and CDR2: SGHKS, YYEKEE (reference sequence). This CDR3 contains 16 residues. The V segment lost 1 base and the J segment 14 bases; nucleotides outside the gene matches: 15. CDR3 region: CASSLSELAGRVGKFF. CDR3 coding DNA: TGTGCCAGCAGCTTGAGCGAACTAGCGGGGCGTGTAGGAAAGTTCTTC.

The chain links TRBV7-3 to TRBJ1-3; a weak D match, TRBD1 (5 bases). V lost 5 bases, J lost 2 bases, and 10 bases lay in between. Germline V gene data show CDR1 as SGHTA and CDR2 as FQGTGA. CDR3 length: 14 amino acids. The CDR3 DNA reads TGTGCCAGCAGCCAGACAGTCACTGGAAACACCATATATTTT. Translating gives CASSQTVTGNTIYF.

There are many counts of this clonotype. J is TRBJ2-3 and V is TRBV18; D unclear. The CDR3 runs to 11 residues. Germline CDR1 reads KGHSH; CDR2 reads LQKENI. Trimming pared 3 bases from V and 4 bases from J, leaving 2 bases between. The CDR3, as DNA: TGTGCCAGCTCACCTGCAGATACGCAGTATTTT. This sequence encodes CASSPADTQYF.

This clonotype was observed a few times. This chain links TRBV6-5 with TRBJ1-1, with D possibly being TRBD1 (5 bases). This CDR3 contains 15 residues. CDR1 is MNHEY, CDR2 SVGAGI, per germline. The V end lost 0 bases, the J end lost 0 bases, and 8 bases lay between the germline ends. CDR3 region: CASSYSRGLNTEAFF. CDR3 nucleotides: TGTGCCAGCAGTTACTCAAGGGGTCTGAACACTGAAGCTTTCTTT.

This clonotype has ten or more counts. J is TRBJ1-2 and V is TRBV4-3; weak D call: TRBD1 (6 bases). Germline assignment: CDR1 LGHNA and CDR2 YSLEER. CDR3 size: 16 residues. Trimming took 0 bases from V and 8 from J, leaving 19 bases between them. CDR3 loop: CASSQDDAAGVGGYTF. The CDR3 nucleotides are TGCGCCAGCAGCCAAGATGATGCGGCAGGGGTGGGGGGCTACACCTTC.

This clonotype appeared a few times. This chain connects TRBV5-1 to TRBJ1-2; D not certain. Trimming left V 2 bases short and J 1 base short, with 9 bases between. This CDR3 comprises 14 residues. CDR1 is SGHRS, CDR2 YFSETQ, per germline. The CDR3: CASSFGRLNYGYTF. CDR3 sequence (DNA): TGCGCCAGCAGCTTCGGTCGACTTAACTATGGCTACACCTTC.

The V and J genes are TRBV4-3 and TRBJ1-1; D gene ambiguous. This CDR3 has 14 amino acids. V was trimmed by 4 bases and J by 1 base, leaving 10 bases between them. Germline V gene sequence: CDR1 LGHNA, CDR2 YSLEER. The CDR3 DNA reads TGCGCCAGCAGCCGGTCAAGATGGAACACTGAAGCTTTCTTT. This encodes CASSRSRWNTEAFF.

This clonotype was seen a few times. The genes are TRBV4-3 and TRBJ2-5; D is unclear. The CDR3 has 12 amino acids. CDR1 and CDR2 from the germline V gene are LGHNA and YSLEER. The V gene lost 4 bases and the J gene lost 5 bases, with 8 bases spanning the gap. This CDR3 reads CASSPDLETQYF. In nucleotides, the CDR3 is TGCGCCAGCAGCCCAGATTTGGAGACCCAGTACTTC.

This clonotype was seen a handful of times. One junction end disagrees with the germline gene, perhaps due to a read error. The rearrangement links TRBV18 to TRBJ1-1; 7 bases are a match to TRBD1. The CDR3 is 13 residues long. The germline V gene has CDR1 KGHSH and CDR2 LQKENI. CDR3 amino acids: CASSPLEGADVGF. DNA for the CDR3: TGTGCCAGCTCACCACTTGAGGGGGCAGACGTCGGCTTT.

The sample holds a few counts of this clonotype. The V gene is TRBV28, the J gene TRBJ1-2; 7 bases fit TRBD1. Germline loops: CDR1 MDHEN, CDR2 SYDVKM. The CDR3 has 14 amino acids. The V and J ends lost 3 bases and 3 bases, in that order; junction bases with no gene match: 4. The CDR3 here is CASSFIDRDYGYTF. In DNA form, the CDR3 reads TGTGCCAGCAGTTTTATCGACAGGGACTATGGCTACACCTTC.

The chain links TRBV7-9 to TRBJ2-7, with 7 bases lining up with TRBD2. V dropped 4 bases and J dropped 4; count of bases not matched to a gene: 10. Germline V gene lookup returns CDR1 SEHNR and CDR2 FQNEAQ (reference sequence). CDR3 length equals 15 residues. The CDR3 sequence: CASSSGPPGGYEQYV. CDR3 bases: TGTGCCAGCAGCTCCGGGCCCCCGGGAGGATACGAGCAGTACGTC.

In this sample, this clonotype turned up a few times. The gene calls are TRBV7-9 and TRBJ1-2, with 7 positions matching TRBD1. The CDR3 spans 14 residues. The V gene end was trimmed by 5 bases and the J gene end by 6 bases; junction bases not matched to a gene: 9. Germline V gene data show CDR1 as SEHNR and CDR2 as FQNEAQ (reference sequence). Here the CDR3 reads CASSPTGSRNGYTF. The DNA for the CDR3 is TGTGCCAGCAGCCCGACAGGGTCTAGGAATGGCTACACCTTC.

The chain employs TRBV12-3 or TRBV12-4 and TRBJ1-5; tentatively, D is TRBD1 (5 bases). This CDR3 has 14 amino acids. V gave up 6 bases and J gave up 5 bases, with 14 bases separating them. The CDR3 DNA is TGTGCCAGCAGCATCGACCCGGGGGATCAGCCCCAGCATTTT. The encoded protein is CASSIDPGDQPQHF.

The V and J genes are TRBV4-1 and TRBJ2-2; no definite D call. The CDR3 spans 14 residues. Germline CDR1 reads MGHRA; CDR2 reads YSYEKL. V was cut by 0 bases and J by 5 bases, with 7 bases left in between. DNA of the CDR3: TGCGCCAGCAGCCAAGATCGTGTTACCGGGGAGCTGTTTTTT. This sequence encodes CASSQDRVTGELFF.

Only a few counts were recorded for this clonotype. The V gene is TRBV4-3, the J gene TRBJ1-5; TRBD1 matches at 11 bases. Unmatched junction bases numbered 11, after V lost 1 base and J lost 6 bases. Germline V gives CDR1 LGHNA, CDR2 YSLEER. The CDR3 is 18 residues long. The CDR3 sequence is CASSQAGQGDFWGQPQHF. The CDR3 DNA reads as TGCGCCAGCAGCCAAGCGGGACAGGGGGATTTCTGGGGTCAGCCCCAGCATTTT.

This clonotype was counted only a few times. The rearrangement links TRBV29-1 to TRBJ1-3; D is unclear. The germline V gene encodes CDR1 SQVTM and CDR2 ANQGSEA. Deletions cut 1 base from V and 0 bases from J, with 13 bases between. The CDR3 runs to 16 residues. The CDR3 nucleotides are TGCAGCGTTGAAGGCAAAAACAGAAACTCTGGAAACACCATATATTTT. Amino acid sequence: CSVEGKNRNSGNTIYF.

J is TRBJ2-3 and V is TRBV6-5, with 7 bases identical to TRBD1. CDR1 MNHEY and CDR2 SVGAGI come from the germline V gene. This CDR3 has 15 residues. V lost 6 bases to trimming and J lost 1 base; unmatched junction nucleotides: 7. CDR3 bases: TGTGCCAGCAGGCCGGACAGGCCAGGCACAGATACGCAGTATTTT. This translates into CASRPDRPGTDTQYF.